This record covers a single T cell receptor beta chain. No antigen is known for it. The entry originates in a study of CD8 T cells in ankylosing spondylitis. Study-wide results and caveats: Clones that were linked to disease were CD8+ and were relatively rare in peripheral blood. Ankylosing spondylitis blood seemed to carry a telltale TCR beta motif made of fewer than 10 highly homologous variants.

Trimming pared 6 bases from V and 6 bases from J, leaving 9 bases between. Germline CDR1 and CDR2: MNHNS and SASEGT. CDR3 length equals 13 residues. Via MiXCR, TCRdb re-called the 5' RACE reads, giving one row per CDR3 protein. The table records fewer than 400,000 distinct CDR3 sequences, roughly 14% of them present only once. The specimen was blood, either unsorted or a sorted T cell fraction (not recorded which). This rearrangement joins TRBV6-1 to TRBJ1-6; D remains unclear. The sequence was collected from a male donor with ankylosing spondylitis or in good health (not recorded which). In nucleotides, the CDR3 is TGTGCCAGCAGGCAAAGCCTTAATTCACCCCTCCACTTT. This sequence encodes CASRQSLNSPLHF.